A selection of T cell receptor beta chains follows, all from one sample in a study. From the 5' RACE reads, TCRdb called clonotypes with MiXCR, one entry per CDR3 protein. The data show a few thousand distinct CDR3 sequences, with about 60% seen just once and 12% held by the top ten. The specimen sequenced was naive CD4+ T cells sorted from blood. The receptor set was obtained from a female donor with breast cancer. The CDR3 runs from the conserved cysteine through the conserved F or W. Each record gives: CDR3 protein, CDR3 DNA, V gene, D gene, J gene, clone size. A D gene is named only where the DNA matches it firmly. Size values are once, few and many counts, or a class for expanded clones, and some rows have none.

CDR3aa: CASSTNTLGSLSGNTIYF
CDR3nt: TGTGCCAGCAGTACTAACACCCTCGGGTCCCTCTCTGGAAACACCATATATTTT
v_gene: TRBV7-2
d_gene: -
j_gene: TRBJ1-3
abundance: -

CDR3aa: CASSQDMTGAYTEAFF
CDR3nt: TGTGCCAGCAGCCAAGATATGACGGGGGCTTATACTGAAGCTTTCTTT
v_gene: TRBV4-2
d_gene: -
j_gene: TRBJ1-1
abundance: once

CDR3aa: CASSFLGRTEAFF
CDR3nt: TGCGCCAGCAGCTTTCTGGGAAGGACTGAAGCTTTCTTT
v_gene: TRBV5-1
d_gene: -
j_gene: TRBJ1-1
abundance: few

CDR3aa: CASSVAGETQYF
CDR3nt: TGTGCCAGCAGCGTTGCAGGCGAGACCCAGTACTTC
v_gene: TRBV9
d_gene: -
j_gene: TRBJ2-5
abundance: -

CDR3aa: CSAGGGANVLTF
CDR3nt: TGCAGCGCGGGTGGAGGGGCCAACGTCCTGACTTTC
v_gene: TRBV29-1
d_gene: -
j_gene: TRBJ2-6
abundance: few

CDR3aa: CASSVAGGVQETQYF
CDR3nt: TGTGCCAGCAGCGTAGCTGGCGGGGTCCAAGAGACCCAGTACTTC
v_gene: TRBV9
d_gene: -
j_gene: TRBJ2-5
abundance: -

CDR3aa: CSALGGPTEAFF
CDR3nt: TGCAGCGCACTCGGGGGCCCGACTGAAGCTTTCTTT
v_gene: TRBV29-1
d_gene: -
j_gene: TRBJ1-1
abundance: -

CDR3aa: CASSPRTGNYNEQFF
CDR3nt: TGCGCCAGCAGCCCTCGGACAGGAAACTACAATGAGCAGTTCTTC
v_gene: TRBV5-1
d_gene: TRBD1
j_gene: TRBJ2-1
abundance: few

CDR3aa: CASSSRDSGSGANVLTF
CDR3nt: TGTGCCAGCAGCTCACGCGATTCAGGGTCTGGGGCCAACGTCCTGACTTTC
v_gene: TRBV11-2
d_gene: -
j_gene: TRBJ2-6
abundance: -

CDR3aa: CAWNGQAANYGYTF
CDR3nt: TGTGCCTGGAATGGGCAGGCGGCTAACTATGGCTACACCTTC
v_gene: TRBV30
d_gene: -
j_gene: TRBJ1-2
abundance: few

CDR3aa: CASRSFSQGDGGKLFF
CDR3nt: TGCGCCAGCAGGTCTTTCTCCCAGGGGGATGGGGGAAAACTGTTTTTT
v_gene: TRBV5-1
d_gene: TRBD1
j_gene: TRBJ1-4
abundance: once

CDR3aa: CRALPVGFF
CDR3nt: TGCAGGGCTCTACCTGTGGGTTTCTTT
v_gene: TRBV20-1
d_gene: -
j_gene: TRBJ1-1
abundance: -

CDR3aa: CASSLTSGRKETQYF
CDR3nt: TGTGCCAGCAGCTTAACTAGCGGGAGGAAAGAGACCCAGTACTTC
v_gene: TRBV7-2
d_gene: TRBD2
j_gene: TRBJ2-5
abundance: once

CDR3aa: CASSQGSEETQYF
CDR3nt: TGTGCCAGCAGCCAGGGCAGCGAAGAGACCCAGTACTTC
v_gene: TRBV5-6
d_gene: -
j_gene: TRBJ2-5
abundance: -

CDR3aa: CASSTTSGGDDTQYF
CDR3nt: TGTGCCAGCAGTACGACTAGCGGGGGGGATGATACGCAGTATTTT
v_gene: TRBV6-5
d_gene: TRBD2
j_gene: TRBJ2-3
abundance: few

CDR3aa: CASTPSRTYNEQFF
CDR3nt: TGTGCCAGCACCCCCTCCCGGACCTACAATGAGCAGTTCTTC
v_gene: TRBV7-6
d_gene: -
j_gene: TRBJ2-1
abundance: -

CDR3aa: CASSKPGTDGYEQYF
CDR3nt: TGTGCCAGTAGTAAGCCCGGGACGGATGGCTACGAGCAGTACTTC
v_gene: TRBV19
d_gene: -
j_gene: TRBJ2-7
abundance: -